The 10 T cell receptor beta chains below were found in one sample sequenced in a study of cytomegalovirus exposure and HLA in healthy donors. The PCR ran on 60 Vbeta and 13 Jbeta primers. Profiled with immunoSEQ multiplex PCR; TCRdb holds only in-frame clones, not every one. The data hold about 120,000 clones, with approximately 80% observed a single time. The sequencing sample was made of PBMCs. These receptor sequences come from a woman aged 40 to 49 in good health and CMV-seropositive.

The V call is TRBV4-1, the J call TRBJ1-2; D gene uncertain. CDR1 is MGHRA, CDR2 YSYEKL, per germline. The CDR3 is 10 amino acids. V gave up 4 bases and J gave up 8 bases, with 5 bases separating them. The CDR3 here is CASSPPGYTF. CDR3 nucleotides: TGCGCCAGCAGCCCCCCGGGCTACACCTTC.

This clone was counted a few times. The J gene is TRBJ1-1, the V gene TRBV5-6; the match to TRBD1 covers 7 bases. With 1 base clipped from V and 5 bases from J, the junction kept 8 bases outside the gene matches. The germline V gene encodes CDR1 SGHDT and CDR2 YYEEEE. The CDR3 consists of 15 residues. CDR3 DNA sequence: TGTGCCAGCAGCTTGCCTCAGGGGGTGGGGACTGAAGCTTTCTTT. This translates into CASSLPQGVGTEAFF.

The rearrangement links TRBV7-8 to TRBJ1-5, with D maybe TRBD1 (5 bases). Germline V gives CDR1 SGHVS, CDR2 FQNEAQ. The CDR3 has 14 amino acids. Trimming removed 5 bases at V and 7 bases at J, with 15 bases between. The CDR3 nucleotides are TGTGCCAGCAGCCCTGGCATGGGGGGGCAGCCCCAGCATTTT. It translates to CASSPGMGGQPQHF.

V and J are TRBV10-1 and TRBJ2-5; D uncertain. The CDR3 has 14 residues. The V end was cut by 5 bases, the J end by 5 bases, with 15 bases between. Germline loops: CDR1 WNHNN, CDR2 SYGVQD (reference sequence). The CDR3, as DNA: TGCGCCAGCAGTACGGGTCAATCCGGGGAGACCCAGTACTTC. Its translation is CASSTGQSGETQYF.

The J gene is TRBJ2-7, the V gene TRBV30, with D tentatively TRBD2 (5 bases). The CDR3 loop spans 15 amino acids. Deletions cut 3 bases from V and 1 base from J, with 16 bases between. From germline, CDR1 is GTSNPN and CDR2 SVGIG (reference sequence). Here the CDR3 reads CAWSELGRSSYEQYF. The CDR3 bases are TGTGCCTGGAGCGAACTAGGTCGGTCTTCCTACGAGCAGTACTTC.

This clone showed up just a few times. The chain carries TRBV30 and TRBJ1-4; D ambiguous. The CDR3 is made up of 15 amino acids. V lost 2 bases, J lost 6 bases, and 16 bases lay in between. Germline CDR1 is GTSNPN and CDR2 is SVGIG (reference sequence). The CDR3, as DNA: TGTGCCTGGAGTTGGAGGTCCCACCGGGATGAAAAACTGTTTTTT. This translates into CAWSWRSHRDEKLFF.

This clone came up a few times. This rearrangement joins TRBV30 to TRBJ1-6, with D uncertain. The CDR3 consists of 16 residues. CDR1 and CDR2 from the germline V gene are GTSNPN and SVGIG (reference sequence). The V and J ends lost 2 bases and 8 bases respectively, with 19 bases between them. DNA for the CDR3: TGTGCCTGGAGTCCCCTCTACCGTGACACAGATTCACCCCTCCACTTT. Translation: CAWSPLYRDTDSPLHF.

The table lists this clone with a count of one. This chain uses TRBV6-5 with TRBJ1-4, with D uncertain. Germline V gene lookup returns CDR1 MNHEY and CDR2 SVGAGI. V was clipped by 0 bases and J by 4 bases, with 6 bases between them. CDR3 length equals 14 residues. The CDR3 protein is CASSYSNSNEKLFF. The CDR3, as DNA: TGTGCCAGCAGTTACTCGAACAGTAATGAAAAACTGTTTTTT.

The gene calls are TRBV5-1 and TRBJ1-1, with D perhaps TRBD1 (5 bases). The germline CDR1 and CDR2 sequences are SGHRS and YFSETQ. Trimming left V 2 bases short and J 1 base short, with 18 bases between. The CDR3 runs to 17 residues. CDR3 nucleotide sequence: TGCGCCAGCAGCTTATGGGGTGGGACTGCTGGGAACACTGAAGCTTTCTTT. Translated: CASSLWGGTAGNTEAFF. Supplemented by reference TRBV5-1 and TRBJ1-1, the full variable domain reads KAGVTQTPRYLIKTRGQQVTLSCSPISGHRSVSWYQQTPGQGLQFLFEYFSETQRNKGNFPGRFSGRQFSNSRSEMNVSTLELGDSALYLCASSLWGGTAGNTEAFFGQGTRLTVV.

Only one count was recorded for this clone. CDR3 DNA sequence: TGTGCCACCAGCAGAGATCAAGCGGTTCTCTACGAGCAGTACTTC. This gives the protein CATSRDQAVLYEQYF. The genes are TRBV15 and TRBJ2-7; a possible D gene is TRBD2 (5 bases). Germline CDR1 and CDR2: LNHNV and YYDKDF (reference sequence). The V end lost 0 bases, the J end lost 3 bases, and 12 bases lay between the germline ends. This CDR3 has 15 amino acids. Full variable domain (rest looked up from reference TRBV15 and TRBJ2-7): DAMVIQNPRYQVTQFGKPVTLSCSQTLNHNVMYWYQQKSSQAPKLLFHYYDKDFNNEADTPDNFQSRRPNTSFCFLDIRSPGLGDTAMYLCATSRDQAVLYEQYFGPGTRLTVT.